Presented here are 14 T cell receptor beta chains from one specimen sequenced in a study of cytomegalovirus exposure and HLA in healthy donors (dated 2017 in TCRdb). Receptors were amplified or captured by the immunoSEQ multiplex PCR assay. For the multiplex PCR, a mixture combining 60 forward primers for TCR Vbeta segments and 13 reverse primers for TCR Jbeta segments was used. In TCRdb, the immuneACCESS table is reduced to in-frame sequences with V and J assigned. These tables do not hold every clone; where another copy was compared, an unresolved V gene accounts for under half, and the others remain unexplained. In this sample's table one finds under 70,000 clones. The ten top clones hold less than 2.5% of the sample. The sequencing sample was made of PBMCs. These receptor sequences come from a woman between 18 and 29 years old in good health and CMV-seronegative.

The V call is TRBV7-9, the J call TRBJ2-6; perhaps TRBD2 as D (6 bases). From germline, CDR1 is SEHNR and CDR2 FQNEAQ (reference sequence). CDR3 length: 16 amino acids. Trimming pared 4 bases from V and 0 bases from J, leaving 10 bases between. The CDR3 nucleotides are TGTGCCAGCAGCTACTTGGGGGGCTCTGGGGCCAACGTCCTGACTTTC. This sequence encodes CASSYLGGSGANVLTF.

The V and J genes are TRBV11-3 and TRBJ1-1; D possibly corresponds to TRBD1 (6 bases). Germline V gene sequence: CDR1 SGHNT, CDR2 YENEEA. V shed 8 bases and J shed 3 bases, with 7 bases lying between them. The CDR3 extends over 11 amino acids. CDR3 bases: TGTGCCAGCGAGGGGGACACTGAAGCTTTCTTT. Translated: CASEGDTEAFF.

The gene calls are TRBV30 and TRBJ1-1, with TRBD1 identical over 9 bases. The CDR3 consists of 12 residues. CDR1 and CDR2 (germline): GTSNPN, SVGIG (reference sequence). The V segment lost 5 bases and the J segment 13 bases; nucleotides outside the gene matches: 11. CDR3 loop: CAWGGQGPKDFF. The CDR3 DNA follows: TGTGCCTGGGGGGGACAGGGACCAAAAGATTTCTTT.

This chain links TRBV18 with TRBJ2-7; D possibly corresponds to TRBD1 (8 bases). CDR3 length equals 14 residues. With 2 bases removed from V and 4 bases from J, the gap between germline ends came to 12 bases. In germline, CDR1 is KGHSH, CDR2 LQKENI. CDR3 sequence (DNA): TGTGCCAGCTCACCAACAGGGGGGGGTTACGAGCAGTACTTC. Protein: CASSPTGGGYEQYF.

CDR3 residues: CASSPGLASDTQYF. CDR3 coding DNA: TGTGCCAGCAGCCCCGGACTAGCATCCGATACGCAGTATTTT. This chain joins TRBV7-2 and TRBJ2-3; 8 bases are a match to TRBD2. J lost 6 bases, V lost 5 bases, and 7 bases had no gene match. The germline gives CDR1 SGHTA, CDR2 FQGNSA. The CDR3 is 14 residues long.

The chain combines TRBV5-1 with TRBJ1-1; D perhaps matches TRBD1 (6 bases). CDR3 length: 14 amino acids. Trimming left V 2 bases short and J 2 bases short, with 10 bases between. Per germline, CDR1 SGHRS and CDR2 YFSETQ. CDR3 in amino acids: CASSFLTGNTEAFF. The CDR3 DNA reads TGCGCCAGCAGCTTTTTGACAGGTAACACTGAAGCTTTCTTT.

The chain joins TRBV4-1 to TRBJ1-1; 7 nucleotides align to TRBD1. Trimming at V came to 0 bases and at J to 0 bases, leaving 1 base not matched to a gene. The CDR3 extends over 15 amino acids. Per germline, CDR1 MGHRA and CDR2 YSYEKL. CDR3 loop: CASSQEDRVNTEAFF. DNA of the CDR3: TGCGCCAGCAGCCAAGAAGACAGGGTGAACACTGAAGCTTTCTTT.

This chain connects TRBV29-1 to TRBJ2-2; D unclear. With 3 bases removed from V and 8 bases from J, the gap between germline ends came to 7 bases. Germline V gene data show CDR1 as SQVTM and CDR2 as ANQGSEA. This CDR3 is 11 amino acids long. The CDR3 DNA is TGCAGCGTTGAGGCTTGGGGGGAGCTGTTTTTT. It yields the protein CSVEAWGELFF.

The chain has TRBV30 and TRBJ2-1; D is possibly TRBD2 (5 bases). The CDR3 extends over 14 amino acids. Germline CDR1 GTSNPN, CDR2 SVGIG (reference sequence). V was shortened by 5 bases and J by 6 bases, with 17 bases between the two germline ends. The CDR3 nucleotides read TGTGCCTGGGCACCCACACTAGAGGTCAATGAGCAGTTCTTC. This gives the protein CAWAPTLEVNEQFF.

This chain links TRBV28 with TRBJ1-4; D call uncertain. Germline V gives CDR1 MDHEN, CDR2 SYDVKM. Trimming removed 5 bases from V and 4 bases from J, with 8 bases in between. The length of the CDR3 is 13 residues. CDR3: CASSPRYNEKLFF. Here the CDR3 DNA reads TGTGCCAGCAGTCCTAGGTATAATGAAAAACTGTTTTTT.

This chain connects TRBV4-2 to TRBJ1-4, with 8 bases lining up with TRBD1. The CDR3 has 15 amino acids. Trimming at V came to 6 bases and at J to 2 bases, leaving 5 bases not matched to a gene. The germline gives CDR1 LGHNA, CDR2 YNFKEQ. Here the CDR3 DNA reads TGTGCCAGCAGTGTGACAGGGGAGACTAATGAAAAACTGTTTTTT. Amino acids: CASSVTGETNEKLFF.

J is TRBJ1-1 and V is TRBV9, with no clear D. Trimming took off 0 bases at V and 3 bases at J, with 6 bases between the two ends. Germline CDR1 SGDLS, CDR2 YYNGEE. The CDR3 has 13 residues. DNA for the CDR3: TGTGCCAGCAGCGTAGCGAGTTACACTGAAGCTTTCTTT. This translates into CASSVASYTEAFF.

On this clone: One end of the junction does not line up with germline, which may come from a read error. Different DNA sequences within this sample yield the same CDR3. The chain links TRBV7-3 to TRBJ2-3; TRBD2 matches at 7 bases. Germline CDR1 and CDR2: SGHTA and FQGTGA. The CDR3 totals 14 residues. CDR3 sequence (DNA): TGTGCTAGCAGCTTTGGCGGGAGAACAGATACGCAGTATTTT. It yields the protein CASSFGGRTDTQYF.

The J gene is TRBJ2-7, the V gene TRBV5-6; 12 bases map to TRBD2. The CDR3 totals 16 residues. V lost 6 bases and J lost 6; bases outside the gene matches: 13. Looked up from germline, CDR1 is SGHDT and CDR2 is YYEEEE. The DNA of the CDR3 is TGTGCCAGCACCCTCCCACTAGCGGGAGGATCAGGCGAGCAGTACTTC. The encoded protein is CASTLPLAGGSGEQYF. Full variable domain (outside the CDR3, taken from reference TRBV5-6 and TRBJ2-7): DAGVTQSPTHLIKTRGQQVTLRCSPKSGHDTVSWYQQALGQGPQFIFQYYEEEERQRGNFPDRFSGHQFPNYSSELNVNALLLGDSALYLCASTLPLAGGSGEQYFGPGTRLTVT.